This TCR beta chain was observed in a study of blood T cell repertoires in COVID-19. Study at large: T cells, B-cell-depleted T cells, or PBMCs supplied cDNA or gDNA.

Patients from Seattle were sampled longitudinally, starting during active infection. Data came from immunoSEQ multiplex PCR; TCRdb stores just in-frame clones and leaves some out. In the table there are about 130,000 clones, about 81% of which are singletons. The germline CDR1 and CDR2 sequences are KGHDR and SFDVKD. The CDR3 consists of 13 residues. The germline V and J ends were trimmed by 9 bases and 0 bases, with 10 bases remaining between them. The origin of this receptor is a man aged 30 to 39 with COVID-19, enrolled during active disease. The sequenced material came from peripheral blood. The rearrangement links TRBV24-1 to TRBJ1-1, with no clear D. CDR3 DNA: TGTGCCACCTCCCTGGGCATGAACACTGAAGCTTTCTTT. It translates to CATSLGMNTEAFF.